This T cell receptor (beta chain) was sequenced in a study of cytomegalovirus exposure and HLA in healthy donors. Background on the study: Falling in the Caucasian-associated ancestry cluster were 81% of under 500 genotyped donors.

V dropped 5 bases and J dropped 7 bases, with 12 bases sitting between them. The germline V gene has CDR1 SGHTA and CDR2 FQGNSA. The CDR3 contains 13 residues. This PCR relied on a set of 60 Vbeta primers and 13 Jbeta primers. Method: immunoSEQ multiplex PCR; TCRdb's copy keeps in-frame clones and lacks some. The sample lists 95,000 to 100,000 clones, about 70% occurring once. V gene TRBV7-2 combines with J gene TRBJ1-5; possible D gene TRBD1, 5 bases. This clonotype originated in a woman aged 40 to 50 in good health and CMV-seronegative. The specimen was PBMCs. CDR3 sequence reads: CASSGRGLQPQHF. In nucleotides, the CDR3 is TGTGCCAGCAGCGGGAGGGGATTGCAGCCCCAGCATTTT.